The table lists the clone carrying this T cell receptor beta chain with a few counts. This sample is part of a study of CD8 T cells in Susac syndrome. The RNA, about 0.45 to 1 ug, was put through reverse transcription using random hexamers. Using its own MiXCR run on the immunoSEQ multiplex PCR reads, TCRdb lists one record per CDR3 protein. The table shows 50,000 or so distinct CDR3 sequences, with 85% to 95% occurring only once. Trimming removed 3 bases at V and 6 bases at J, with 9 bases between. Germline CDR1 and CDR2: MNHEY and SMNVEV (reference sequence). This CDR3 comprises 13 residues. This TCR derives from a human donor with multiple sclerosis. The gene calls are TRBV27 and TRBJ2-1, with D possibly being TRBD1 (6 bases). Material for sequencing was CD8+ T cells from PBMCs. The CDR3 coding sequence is TGTGCCAGCAGTTTGCTACAGGGCAATGAGCAGTTCTTC. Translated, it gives CASSLLQGNEQFF.